This is a list of T cell receptor beta chains from one sample in a study of T-cell reconstitution after alpha-beta-depleted transplantation in children. A single record per CDR3 protein comes from TCRdb applying MiXCR to the PCR reads. The data contain about 400,000 distinct CDR3 sequences, about 17% of them singletons. The sample here was PBMCs, mostly from graft donor cells, taken 360 days after TCRalphabeta/CD19-depleted stem cell transplant. The origin of the receptors is a boy in the first two years of life who had a stem cell transplant for Wiskott-Aldrich syndrome, so the T cells may come from the graft donor. Each CDR3 is given with its conserved first and last residue. Rows may omit the clone size; those that give it use once, few, many or a size class.

v_call: TRBV3-1; clone_size: .; j_call: TRBJ2-3; cdr3_aa: CASSQDIRTGGTDTQYF
v_call: TRBV5-1; clone_size: few; j_call: TRBJ2-3; cdr3_aa: CASRRTLGNTDTQYF
v_call: TRBV29-1; clone_size: .; j_call: TRBJ1-4; cdr3_aa: CSVTRGRRDEKLFF
v_call: TRBV29-1; clone_size: .; j_call: TRBJ2-5; cdr3_aa: CSVQTGLETQYF
v_call: TRBV6-5; clone_size: .; j_call: TRBJ2-7; cdr3_aa: CASSYTGREQYF
v_call: TRBV12-3/TRBV12-4; clone_size: .; j_call: TRBJ1-2; cdr3_aa: CASSWDFYGYTF
v_call: TRBV12-3/TRBV12-4; clone_size: few; j_call: TRBJ1-2; cdr3_aa: CASSLWGAGNYGYTF
v_call: TRBV6-1; clone_size: .; j_call: TRBJ2-2; cdr3_aa: CASRPLTGKGTGELFF
v_call: TRBV12-3/TRBV12-4; clone_size: few; j_call: TRBJ2-7; cdr3_aa: CASSQVGAGQNEQYF
v_call: TRBV5-1; clone_size: .; j_call: TRBJ2-4; cdr3_aa: CASSLRDTDKRYF
v_call: TRBV4-1; clone_size: many; j_call: TRBJ2-7; cdr3_aa: CASSQTGTGEREQYF
v_call: TRBV5-1; clone_size: .; j_call: TRBJ2-2; cdr3_aa: CASSFASRNTGELFF
v_call: TRBV19; clone_size: .; j_call: TRBJ2-1; cdr3_aa: CASSIRTSAYNEQFF
v_call: TRBV10-3; clone_size: few; j_call: TRBJ2-7; cdr3_aa: CAITQGQGYEQYF
v_call: TRBV12-3/TRBV12-4; clone_size: .; j_call: TRBJ2-7; cdr3_aa: CASSSDQGAYYEQYF
v_call: TRBV20-1; clone_size: many; j_call: TRBJ2-3; cdr3_aa: CSAIRLAGRTDTQYF
v_call: TRBV4-3; clone_size: few; j_call: TRBJ1-6; cdr3_aa: CASSQDIPGGYNSPLHF
v_call: TRBV29-1; clone_size: few; j_call: TRBJ2-5; cdr3_aa: CSVASRLVQETQYF
v_call: TRBV15; clone_size: .; j_call: TRBJ2-7; cdr3_aa: CATSRRRSYEQYF
v_call: TRBV7-9; clone_size: few; j_call: TRBJ2-3; cdr3_aa: CASSLSGSPDTQYF
v_call: TRBV18; clone_size: .; j_call: TRBJ1-6; cdr3_aa: CASSPFTVGSYNSPLHF
v_call: TRBV10-3; clone_size: .; j_call: TRBJ2-6; cdr3_aa: CAISGMPRFSGANVLTF
v_call: TRBV28; clone_size: few; j_call: TRBJ1-1; cdr3_aa: CASSPLAGTEAFF
v_call: TRBV5-1; clone_size: many; j_call: TRBJ2-3; cdr3_aa: CATTSGWDTDTQYF
v_call: TRBV29-1; clone_size: .; j_call: TRBJ2-5; cdr3_aa: CSVSGPGGYETQYF
v_call: TRBV6-5; clone_size: few; j_call: TRBJ2-1; cdr3_aa: CASSSGQGSFF
v_call: TRBV20-1; clone_size: .; j_call: TRBJ1-4; cdr3_aa: CSARTGKGEKLFF